This note documents a single TCR beta chain sequence. Its antigen is undetermined. Using immunoSEQ multiplex PCR, the repertoire was profiled, and TCRdb retains in-frame clones only, with some absent. The sample consists of approximately 64,000 clones, about 83% of them appearing once. The V and J ends lost 5 bases and 6 bases, in that order; junction bases with no gene match: 5. The germline V gene encodes CDR1 MNHNS and CDR2 SASEGT. CDR3 length: 15 amino acids. The record originates from a study of OX40 agonist ivuxolimab in advanced cancers. Notes on the study in general: Researchers report that CD8+ T cells had, on average, more expanded clones than CD4+.

The gene calls are TRBV6-1 and TRBJ2-3, with 13 bases aligning to TRBD2. This TCR was sampled from an adult with an advanced solid tumor such as melanoma, head and neck, liver or kidney cancer. The sequenced sample was CD4+ or CD8+ T cells sorted from blood, obtained in a trial of the OX40 agonist ivuxolimab. The CDR3 DNA follows: TGTGCCAGCAGTCCACTAGCGGGGGGGCCGGATACGCAGTATTTT. It codes for CASSPLAGGPDTQYF.